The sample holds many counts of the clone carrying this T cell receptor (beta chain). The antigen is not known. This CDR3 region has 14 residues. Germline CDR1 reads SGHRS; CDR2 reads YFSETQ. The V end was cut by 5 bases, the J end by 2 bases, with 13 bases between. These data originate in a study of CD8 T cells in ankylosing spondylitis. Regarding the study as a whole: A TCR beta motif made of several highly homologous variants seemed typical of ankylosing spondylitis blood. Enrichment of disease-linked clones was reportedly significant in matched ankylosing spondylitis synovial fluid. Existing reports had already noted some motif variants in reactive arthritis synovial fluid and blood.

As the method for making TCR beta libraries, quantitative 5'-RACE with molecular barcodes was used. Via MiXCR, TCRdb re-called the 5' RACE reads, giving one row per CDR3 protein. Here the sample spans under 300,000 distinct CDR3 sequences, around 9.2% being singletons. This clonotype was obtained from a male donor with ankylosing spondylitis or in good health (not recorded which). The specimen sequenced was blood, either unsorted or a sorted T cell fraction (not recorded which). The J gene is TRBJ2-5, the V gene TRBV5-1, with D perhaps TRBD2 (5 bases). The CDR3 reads CASSPSGKQETQYF. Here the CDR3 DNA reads TGCGCCAGCAGTCCTTCCGGGAAGCAAGAGACCCAGTACTTC.